This TCR beta chain was captured by sequencing in a study of siplizumab effects on memory and regulatory T cells. Method: immunoSEQ multiplex PCR; TCRdb's copy keeps in-frame clones and lacks some. This sample has 100,000 to 120,000 clones, with approximately 92% found just once. The receptor was isolated from a human donor in good health. Sequences were obtained from CD4+ T cells sorted from blood.

This chain's CDR3 is CAAGGGQQETQYF. The CDR3 region has the DNA TGTGCCGCGGGAGGAGGACAGCAAGAGACCCAGTACTTC. This sequence joins TRBV6-1 and TRBJ2-5; 8 bases match TRBD2. V lost 11 bases and J lost 2; bases outside the gene matches: 7. This CDR3 region has 13 residues. The germline CDR1 and CDR2 sequences are MNHNS and SASEGT.